This TCR beta chain was found in a study of regulatory T cells in long-lasting Graves disease. Assembly of TCR beta libraries relied on iRepertoire HTBI primers together with Arm-PCR of CDR3 regions. Via MiXCR, TCRdb re-called the multiplex PCR reads, giving one row per CDR3 protein. The sample records approximately 350,000 distinct CDR3 sequences, 20% to 25% being singletons. Documented time point: persistent/refractory GD, antithyroid drugs over 5 years with positive TRAb. There was RNA extracted from PBMCs, and the TCR library was made from it. This CDR3 is 15 amino acids long. J lost 3 bases, V lost 5 bases, and 6 bases had no gene match. Germline CDR1 and CDR2: PRHDT and FYEKMQ (reference sequence).

The input for sequencing was peripheral blood mononuclear cells (PBMCs), taken when the disease was refractory, from a patient treated with antithyroid drugs. The sequence was collected from a woman aged 40 to 55 with Graves disease. J is TRBJ2-3 and V is TRBV13, with 9 bases aligning to TRBD2. The CDR3, as DNA: TGTGCCAGCAGCGTTAGCGGGAGAGCGACAGATACGCAGTATTTT. As protein: CASSVSGRATDTQYF.